The sequence of this TCR beta chain was determined in a study of regulatory T cells in long-lasting Graves disease. As for time point: persistent/refractory GD, antithyroid drugs over 5 years with positive TRAb. Extracted RNA from PBMCs served as the source of the TCR library. Study outcomes and limitations: Owing to a sample size that was small, accuracy may have been reduced.

J lost 7 bases, V lost 3 bases, and 3 bases had no gene match. The CDR3 is 12 residues long. This clonotype was seen repeatedly, ten times or more. Its antigen is still unknown. CDR3-region Arm-PCR and iRepertoire HTBI primers produced the TCR beta libraries. MiXCR, applied by TCRdb to the multiplex PCR reads, yields one record per CDR3 protein. The sample carries some 330,000 distinct CDR3 sequences, 23% recorded once. Sequencing was performed on peripheral blood mononuclear cells (PBMCs), taken when the disease was refractory, from a patient treated with antithyroid drugs. This sequence joins TRBV12-3 or TRBV12-4 and TRBJ2-7, with 7 bases lining up with TRBD2. The sequence came from a woman in her forties with Graves disease. The CDR3 sequence: CASSFRGGEQYF. For the CDR3, the DNA is TGTGCCAGCAGTTTTCGGGGAGGGGAGCAGTACTTC.